A single sample is the source of the 5 T cell receptor beta chains below, sequenced in a study of shared clonotypes between healthy human individuals. Using immunoSEQ multiplex PCR, the repertoire was profiled, and TCRdb retains in-frame clones only, with some absent. In the table there are some 2.3 million clones, more than 80% of which are singletons. Source material: naive CD4+ T cells from PBMCs. Subset of the sample: CD45RA+ positively selected. The receptors shown here come from a man younger than 35 in good health. Some clones in this sample may be carry-over from other donors' samples.

In regard to this clone: A read error likely explains this, since a far larger clone differs by one base. Other DNA sequences of this sample code for an identical CDR3. The chain combines TRBV7-3 with TRBJ2-7, with D perhaps TRBD1 (6 bases). Per the germline V gene, CDR1 is SGHTA and CDR2 is FQGTGA. The CDR3 has 14 residues. Trimming cost V 5 bases and J 0 bases, with 11 bases left between them. CDR3 sequence: CASSPTGSSYEQYF. The CDR3 DNA reads as TGTGCCAGCAGCCCCACAGGGAGCTCCTACGAGCAGTACTTC.

J is TRBJ1-1 and V is TRBV2; D may be TRBD1 (5 bases). Trimming pared 8 bases from V and 5 bases from J, leaving 9 bases between. Per the germline V gene, CDR1 is SNHLY and CDR2 is FYNNEI. The CDR3 is made up of 11 amino acids. The DNA for the CDR3 is TGTGCCAGCTCGGGGGAAACTGAAGCTTTCTTT. Its protein is CASSGETEAFF.

The CDR3 region has the DNA TGTGCCAGCAGCTCCCCCGGGGGAGGTACCTACGAGCAGTACTTC. It translates to CASSSPGGGTYEQYF. The rearrangement uses TRBV5-8 and TRBJ2-7; a possible D gene is TRBD2 (6 bases). The CDR3 contains 15 residues. Trimming removed 3 bases from V and 2 bases from J, with 15 bases in between. Germline V lookup: CDR1 SGHTS, CDR2 YDEGEE. Combining the CDR3 with reference TRBV5-8 and TRBJ2-7 gives the whole variable domain EAGVTQSPTHLIKTRGQQATLRCSPISGHTSVYWYQQALGLGLQFLLWYDEGEERNRGNFPPRFSGRQFPNYSSELNVNALELEDSALYLCASSSPGGGTYEQYFGPGTRLTVT.

This chain uses TRBV4-3 with TRBJ1-1; D gene ambiguous. There are 14 residues in the CDR3. The V gene's germline CDR1 is LGHNA and CDR2 YSLEER. Between the trimmed V and J ends, which lost 0 bases and 2 bases, there was a span of 7 bases. The CDR3, as DNA: TGCGCCAGCAGCCAAGATCGGATAAACACTGAAGCTTTCTTT. Translating it yields CASSQDRINTEAFF.

V gene TRBV11-2 combines with J gene TRBJ1-1; D gene uncertain. Trimming cost V 3 bases and J 4 bases, with 9 bases left between them. CDR1 is SGHAT and CDR2 is FQNNGV in the germline V gene. The CDR3 has 13 residues. For the CDR3, the DNA is TGTGCCAGCAGCTTTTCAGTCTTCACTGAAGCTTTCTTT. It specifies CASSFSVFTEAFF.